Listed below are T cell receptor beta chains from one sample, sequenced in a study of T-cell memory formation after mild COVID-19. TCRdb re-called the 5' RACE reads through MiXCR, storing one row per CDR3 protein. Among 250,000 to 300,000 distinct CDR3 sequences listed, roughly 17% were seen once. Sequenced input: PBMCs or a T cell subset sorted from them (not recorded which). The receptors were gathered from a man aged 18 to 29 who had mild COVID-19 (a few samples of this study predate the infection). Cell type and time point are not known. The CDR3 runs from the conserved cysteine through the conserved F or W. Fields, in order: clone size, D gene, V gene, J gene, CDR3 DNA, CDR3 protein. D genes are given only for firm matches. Part of the rows lack a size; the others show once, few, many or a class for expanded clones.

size: few; D: TRBD1; V: TRBV7-8; J: TRBJ1-5; DNA: TGTGCCAGCAGCCAAACTGTGACAGGGTGGGGTCAGCCCCAGCATTTT; CDR3: CASSQTVTGWGQPQHF
size: -; D: TRBD1; V: TRBV2; J: TRBJ1-6; DNA: TGTGCCAGCAGTAGAGGGGGCTTGGATAATTCACCCCTCCACTTT; CDR3: CASSRGGLDNSPLHF
size: few; D: -; V: TRBV7-9; J: TRBJ1-4; DNA: TGTGCCAGCAGCGCCGACAGGACAACTAATGAAAAACTGTTTTTT; CDR3: CASSADRTTNEKLFF
size: few; D: TRBD2; V: TRBV20-1; J: TRBJ2-2; DNA: TGCAGTGCTAGAGCGGGGGGGAACACCGGGGAGCTGTTTTTT; CDR3: CSARAGGNTGELFF
size: -; D: TRBD1; V: TRBV4-3; J: TRBJ1-2; DNA: TGCGCCAGCAGCCAAGATTATTTCCGGACAGGGACCTTCTATGGCTACACCTTC; CDR3: CASSQDYFRTGTFYGYTF
size: few; D: -; V: TRBV7-6; J: TRBJ2-5; DNA: TGTGCCAGCAGCCCGGTCCCGGGTAGGGAGACCCAGTACTTC; CDR3: CASSPVPGRETQYF
size: many; D: TRBD1; V: TRBV7-2; J: TRBJ2-2; DNA: TGTGCCAGCAGCTTACAGGGGGTGTGGACCGGGGAGCTGTTTTTT; CDR3: CASSLQGVWTGELFF
size: -; D: -; V: TRBV4-3; J: TRBJ1-5; DNA: TGCGCCAGCAGCCTCGACAGATCTCAGTCCCAGCATTTT; CDR3: CASSLDRSQSQHF
size: few; D: -; V: TRBV7-6; J: TRBJ2-5; DNA: TGTGCCAGCAGCCCGGGTTGGACCCAGTACTTC; CDR3: CASSPGWTQYF
size: few; D: -; V: TRBV7-4; J: TRBJ1-5; DNA: TGTGCCAGCAGCTTAGGGGGGGCAGGGGTTCAGCCCCAGCATTTT; CDR3: CASSLGGAGVQPQHF
size: few; D: TRBD2; V: TRBV20-1; J: TRBJ2-1; DNA: TGCAGTGCTAGACTAGCGGGGGGTTATGAGCAGTTCTTC; CDR3: CSARLAGGYEQFF
size: few; D: TRBD1; V: TRBV7-2; J: TRBJ1-6; DNA: TGTGCCAGCAGCTCCGGACAGGGACGATCACCCCTCCACTTT; CDR3: CASSSGQGRSPLHF
size: many; D: -; V: TRBV7-9; J: TRBJ2-5; DNA: TGTGCCAGCAGCTCCGACTACCAGGACGCCATCCACTTC; CDR3: CASSSDYQDAIHF
size: -; D: -; V: TRBV4-3; J: TRBJ2-2; DNA: TGCGCCAGCAGCCAAGTTCCCGAGCATATCGCCAGCACCGGGGAGCTGTTTTTT; CDR3: CASSQVPEHIASTGELFF
size: few; D: TRBD2; V: TRBV6-5; J: TRBJ2-3; DNA: TGTGCCAGCAGTTACTTGGCGGGGGGCCCAAATACGCAGTATTTT; CDR3: CASSYLAGGPNTQYF
size: few; D: -; V: TRBV19; J: TRBJ2-3; DNA: TGTGCCAGTAGTACCGAACCCTCCATTACCGATACGCAGTATTTT; CDR3: CASSTEPSITDTQYF
size: few; D: -; V: TRBV6-6; J: TRBJ1-3; DNA: TGTGCCAGCAGTTACTCTCGGGAGCTCTCTGGAAACACCATATATTTT; CDR3: CASSYSRELSGNTIYF
size: many; D: -; V: TRBV24-1; J: TRBJ2-1; DNA: TGTGCCACCAGTGACACCCGGGGGTACTACAATGAGCAGTTCTTC; CDR3: CATSDTRGYYNEQFF
size: many; D: -; V: TRBV27; J: TRBJ2-5; DNA: TGTGCCAGCGGGCCTGGGGGTGGGGAGACCCAGTACTTC; CDR3: CASGPGGGETQYF
size: few; D: -; V: TRBV10-3; J: TRBJ1-3; DNA: TGTGCCATCAGTCCGGACAGCCTCTCTGGAAACACCATATATTTT; CDR3: CAISPDSLSGNTIYF
size: -; D: -; V: TRBV4-1; J: TRBJ1-6; DNA: TGCGCCAGTGGGGCGGGGACGGATTCACCCCTCCACTTT; CDR3: CASGAGTDSPLHF
size: few; D: -; V: TRBV7-8; J: TRBJ2-5; DNA: TGTGCCAGCAGCTTACGCTGGGTTGAGACCCAGTACTTC; CDR3: CASSLRWVETQYF
size: -; D: -; V: TRBV6-2/TRBV6-3; J: TRBJ2-3; DNA: TGTGCCAGCAGCCCCCCCTTCCGGGGGCGAAGGAGCGATACGCAGTATTTT; CDR3: CASSPPFRGRRSDTQYF
size: medium-sized; D: -; V: TRBV6-5; J: TRBJ1-2; DNA: TGTGCCAGCAGCCTATACACCGGGACCCCTAATGGCTACACCTTC; CDR3: CASSLYTGTPNGYTF
size: -; D: TRBD2; V: TRBV9; J: TRBJ2-5; DNA: TGTGCCAGCAGCGTAGGAGCTAGCGGGGGCCCAGGGGAGACCCAGTACTTC; CDR3: CASSVGASGGPGETQYF
size: few; D: -; V: TRBV10-2; J: TRBJ2-3; DNA: TGCGCCAGCAGTGAGCCGGCCGCACTCCCCCTCACAGATACGCAGTATTTT; CDR3: CASSEPAALPLTDTQYF
size: -; D: -; V: TRBV20-1; J: TRBJ2-7; DNA: TGCAGTGCTAGGAGGGACACGAGCTCCTACGAGCAGTACTTC; CDR3: CSARRDTSSYEQYF
size: -; D: -; V: TRBV6-5; J: TRBJ2-7; DNA: TGTGCCAGCAGTTACTCGATTGCCCACCACGAGCAGTACTTC; CDR3: CASSYSIAHHEQYF
size: -; D: TRBD2; V: TRBV4-1; J: TRBJ2-3; DNA: TGCGCCAGCAGCCAAGCGGCTCCGCAGCGGGGGGGCCGCACGCAGTATTTT; CDR3: CASSQAAPQRGGRTQYF
size: -; D: -; V: TRBV29-1; J: TRBJ2-5; DNA: TGCAGCGTTCGGGTTTCGACGGAGACCCAGTACTTC; CDR3: CSVRVSTETQYF
size: -; D: -; V: TRBV5-1; J: TRBJ1-1; DNA: TGCGCCAGCAGAGGATCGTTAGCGGGGTCTGAAGCTTTCTTT; CDR3: CASRGSLAGSEAFF
size: many; D: TRBD1; V: TRBV10-3; J: TRBJ2-7; DNA: TGTGCCATCAGCGAAGGACAGGGGGCCTACGAGCAGTACTTC; CDR3: CAISEGQGAYEQYF
size: -; D: -; V: TRBV7-2; J: TRBJ2-3; DNA: TGTGCCAGCAGCTTAGGAAAGCGGGCCACATATACGCAGTATTTT; CDR3: CASSLGKRATYTQYF
size: -; D: -; V: TRBV6-1; J: TRBJ2-7; DNA: TGTGCCGGATCGACCGGGGCCGAATACGAGCAGTACTTC; CDR3: CAGSTGAEYEQYF
size: -; D: -; V: TRBV29-1; J: TRBJ1-5; DNA: TGCAGCGTCCTCTGGGGGGGTAGCAATCAGCCCCAGCATTTT; CDR3: CSVLWGGSNQPQHF
size: many; D: TRBD2; V: TRBV5-1; J: TRBJ2-1; DNA: TGCGCCAGCAGCCGTAGCGGGGGGCCCGCCCGGGCGCAGTTCTTC; CDR3: CASSRSGGPARAQFF
size: -; D: TRBD1; V: TRBV6-2/TRBV6-3; J: TRBJ2-1; DNA: TGTGCCAGCAAGGACAGGGTTCAATATGAGCAGTTCTTC; CDR3: CASKDRVQYEQFF
size: few; D: -; V: TRBV6-2/TRBV6-3; J: TRBJ2-3; DNA: TGTGCCAGCAACCTCGTCGCCCCTGTTAGCACAGATACGCAGTATTTT; CDR3: CASNLVAPVSTDTQYF
size: few; D: TRBD2; V: TRBV29-1; J: TRBJ2-7; DNA: TGCAGCGCCCTAGCGGGGGGATCTTACGAGCAGTACTTC; CDR3: CSALAGGSYEQYF
size: -; D: TRBD1; V: TRBV10-3; J: TRBJ1-2; DNA: TGTGCCATCAGTGAGGGGACAGTTAACTATGGCTACACCTTC; CDR3: CAISEGTVNYGYTF
size: few; D: -; V: TRBV7-2; J: TRBJ1-5; DNA: TGTGCCAGCAGCCAAGGGCAGGGACATCATCAGCCCCAGCATTTT; CDR3: CASSQGQGHHQPQHF
size: -; D: -; V: TRBV28; J: TRBJ1-3; DNA: TGTGCCAGCACCACGTACCCGGGGCCGGGAAACACCATATATTTT; CDR3: CASTTYPGPGNTIYF
size: few; D: -; V: TRBV19; J: TRBJ2-3; DNA: TGTGCCAGTAGTATTGGTCAGGAGGATACGCAGTATTTT; CDR3: CASSIGQEDTQYF
size: many; D: TRBD2; V: TRBV9; J: TRBJ2-3; DNA: TGTGCCAGCAGCGTTTCGCCGGGACTAGCGGGGCGCACAGATACGCAGTATTTT; CDR3: CASSVSPGLAGRTDTQYF
size: -; D: -; V: TRBV5-1; J: TRBJ2-7; DNA: TGCGCCAGCAGCTTGACCGTTGGGAGCTACGAGCAGTACTTC; CDR3: CASSLTVGSYEQYF
size: many; D: TRBD1; V: TRBV4-1; J: TRBJ1-1; DNA: TGCGCCAGCAGCCAAGGCCAGGGGGCTACTGAAGCTTTCTTT; CDR3: CASSQGQGATEAFF
size: -; D: -; V: TRBV6-5; J: TRBJ2-2; DNA: TGTGCCAGCAGCGCAGGGTTAGGGGAGCTGTTTTTT; CDR3: CASSAGLGELFF
size: -; D: -; V: TRBV3-1; J: TRBJ2-1; DNA: TGTGCCAGCAGCCTAAGACGGGATGAGCAGTTCTTC; CDR3: CASSLRRDEQFF
size: -; D: -; V: TRBV7-9; J: TRBJ2-1; DNA: TGTGCCAGCAGCTTCTCCGTACTGGCCACGAGGGAGCAGTTCTTC; CDR3: CASSFSVLATREQFF
size: -; D: TRBD1; V: TRBV15; J: TRBJ1-4; DNA: TGTGCCACCAGCAGAGATGTAGGACAGGGCTATAATGAAAAACTGTTTTTT; CDR3: CATSRDVGQGYNEKLFF
size: few; D: -; V: TRBV14; J: TRBJ1-6; DNA: TGTGCCAGCAGCCACACAGGGATGGTTTTCGATTCACCCCTCCACTTT; CDR3: CASSHTGMVFDSPLHF
size: -; D: -; V: TRBV2; J: TRBJ2-5; DNA: TGTGCCAGCAATAATCGCGGGGGCCGAGGAGAGACCCAGTACTTC; CDR3: CASNNRGGRGETQYF
size: few; D: TRBD2; V: TRBV10-3; J: TRBJ2-5; DNA: TGTGCCATCAGAGAACGACTAGCGGGCCAAGAGACCCAGTACTTC; CDR3: CAIRERLAGQETQYF
size: -; D: TRBD2; V: TRBV7-9; J: TRBJ2-5; DNA: TGTGCCAGCAGAGCACCCGGGACTAGTGGGCAAGAGACCCAGTACTTC; CDR3: CASRAPGTSGQETQYF
size: few; D: -; V: TRBV11-2; J: TRBJ2-3; DNA: TGTGCCAGCAGCCCGAGACAGCCCCGGCGCACAGATACGCAGTATTTT; CDR3: CASSPRQPRRTDTQYF